This TCR beta chain comes out of a study of regulatory T cells in long-lasting Graves disease. Turning to the study itself: Antithyroid drug intake by newly diagnosed Graves' patients had lasted under 3 months. Study-wide results and caveats: Patients with persistent disease showed a bias toward TRBV28, TRBJ1-2 and TRBJ2-5. Persistent Graves' disease cases displayed lower TCR diversity than newly diagnosed ones.

Relying on iRepertoire HTBI primers and Arm-PCR of CDR3 regions, the team built TCR beta libraries. TCRdb re-analysed the multiplex PCR reads in MiXCR, keeping a single row per CDR3 protein. Among under 300,000 distinct CDR3 sequences, 15% to 20% were seen once, and the ten largest hold around 15%. Sample time point: newly diagnosed GD, antithyroid drugs for less than 3 months. RNA isolated from PBMCs was used to make the TCR library. Germline values: CDR1 SGHRS, CDR2 YFSETQ. The CDR3 is 15 amino acids. This clonotype was detected ten times or more. Antigen specificity is unknown. The junction departs from germline at one end; a sequencing error may be responsible. These data were likewise used in another study, on T cells in Graves' hyperthyroidism and ophthalmopathy. From that report: The study used the HTBI primer set for a first-round RT-PCR of the TCR CDR3.

Sequenced material: peripheral blood mononuclear cells (PBMCs), taken at new diagnosis, from a patient treated with antithyroid drugs. This rearrangement joins TRBV5-1 to TRBJ1-2; no definite D call. The receptor's source is a woman aged 30 to 39 with Graves disease. CDR3 amino acids: CASSVGWPTFYGYTF. The CDR3 coding sequence is TGTGCCAGCAGTGTCGGATGGCCAACTTTCTATGGCTACACCTTC.